This TCR beta chain is from a study of T cells in Graves' hyperthyroidism and ophthalmopathy. Researchers took RNA transcripts and amplified the TCR beta CDR3 regions from them. The HTBI primer set served for first-round RT-PCR of the TCR CDR3. TCRdb re-called the multiplex PCR reads with MiXCR, one entry per CDR3 protein. Of about 200,000 distinct CDR3 sequences listed, less than 20% are singletons. Between the trimmed V and J ends, which lost 8 bases and 0 bases, there was a span of 20 bases. The CDR3 loop spans 16 amino acids. Germline loops: CDR1 SQVTM, CDR2 ANQGSEA. This clonotype was observed at least ten times.

Material: blood. The TCR originated in a woman aged 45-65 years with Graves' hyperthyroidism. J is TRBJ2-1 and V is TRBV29-1, with D unresolved. For the CDR3, the DNA is TGCAGCTCGTTGAAGGTGCTCCAAAGCTCCTACAATGAGCAGTTCTTC. Protein product: CSSLKVLQSSYNEQFF.